The next 24 T cell receptor beta chains were all read from a single sample in a study of CD8+CD57+ T cells in acquired aplastic anemia. Genomic DNA, the template, was used for profiling of the TCR beta VDJ and CDR3. Each CDR3 protein gets one entry after TCRdb re-called the reads with MiXCR. The sample lists under 350,000 distinct CDR3 sequences, approximately 55% occurring once. The sequencing input was sorted CD4+, CD8+, or CD8+CD57+ T cells (not recorded which) from PBMCs. These receptor sequences come from a human donor with severe aplastic anemia or a healthy control (not recorded which).

This clonotype was seen ten or more times. At one end the junction does not follow the germline gene, possibly because of a read error. This chain joins TRBV5-4 and TRBJ2-7; perhaps TRBD2 as D (7 bases). The CDR3 length is 13 residues. In germline, CDR1 is SGHNT, CDR2 YYREEE (reference sequence). CDR3 nucleotide sequence: TGTGCCAGCAGCGAAGGGGGGGAGGGCCCCGGAGAGTTC. Its translation is CASSEGGEGPGEF.

The chain employs TRBV19 and TRBJ2-7; D unclear. Trimming stripped 4 bases from V and 0 bases from J, with 10 bases between. Germline-derived CDR1 and CDR2 are LNHDA and SQIVND (reference sequence). The CDR3 length is 14 residues. The CDR3 DNA reads as TGTGCCAGTAGTACGAGGTCGGGCTCCTACGAGCAGTACTTC. As protein: CASSTRSGSYEQYF.

The chain is built from TRBV24-1 and TRBJ2-5; D ambiguous. The CDR3 is 11 amino acids. The germline V gene has CDR1 KGHDR and CDR2 SFDVKD. V lost 9 bases to trimming and J lost 4 bases, with 8 bases between them. This CDR3 reads CATSLAETQYF. The CDR3 DNA reads TGTGCCACCTCTCTCGCAGAGACCCAGTACTTC.

This chain links TRBV2 with TRBJ1-1; D remains unclear. There are 12 residues in the CDR3. Germline loops: CDR1 SNHLY, CDR2 FYNNEI. Trimming removed 2 bases at V and 10 bases at J, with 11 bases between. In DNA, the CDR3 is TGTGCCAGCAGTGAAAGGAGCCTTAGAGCTTTCTTT. Its protein is CASSERSLRAFF.

The chain recombines TRBV20-1 with TRBJ1-1; D perhaps matches TRBD1 (6 bases). Looked up from germline, CDR1 is DFQATT and CDR2 is SNEGSKA (reference sequence). The CDR3 is made up of 12 amino acids. The V end lost 6 bases, the J end lost 3 bases, and 11 bases lay between the germline ends. The CDR3: CSAGGQDTEAFF. The CDR3 DNA sequence: TGCAGTGCCGGGGGGCAGGACACTGAAGCTTTCTTT.

This clonotype was counted at least ten times. The chain joins TRBV2 to TRBJ2-3; 12 nucleotides agree with TRBD2. The germline V gene encodes CDR1 SNHLY and CDR2 FYNNEI. The CDR3 is 14 amino acids. Unmatched junction bases numbered 6, after V lost 10 bases and J lost 4 bases. The CDR3 sequence is CATKTSGGSDTQYF. The CDR3 DNA reads TGTGCCACCAAGACTAGCGGGGGTTCAGATACGCAGTATTTT. Drawing the rest from reference TRBV2 and TRBJ2-3, the complete variable domain is EPEVTQTPSHQVTQMGQEVILRCVPISNHLYFYWYRQILGQKVEFLVSFYNNEISEKSEIFDDQFSVERPDGSNFTLKIRSTKLEDSAMYFCATKTSGGSDTQYFGPGTRLTVL.

The gene calls are TRBV7-8 and TRBJ1-3, with 8 positions matching TRBD1. The CDR3 sequence is 14 residues long. From germline, CDR1 is SGHVS and CDR2 FQNEAQ. V shed 7 bases, J shed 2 bases, and the junction held 4 bases outside the gene matches. The CDR3 bases are TGTGCCAGCACTAACAGGGGGACTGGAAACACCATATATTTT. Its protein is CASTNRGTGNTIYF.

V and J are TRBV14 and TRBJ2-7; 13 nucleotides align to TRBD2. CDR3 length: 17 residues. J was trimmed by 5 bases and V by 4 bases; bases with no gene match: 11. Germline lookup yields CDR1 SGHDN and CDR2 FVKESK. DNA for the CDR3: TGTGCCAGCAGCCCCAGACTAGCGGGGGGTTTGAGCAACGAGCAGTACTTC. It specifies CASSPRLAGGLSNEQYF.

The rearrangement links TRBV25-1 to TRBJ1-6; a weak D match, TRBD1 (6 bases). The V and J ends lost 7 bases and 9 bases respectively, with 16 bases between them. The germline CDR1 and CDR2 sequences are MGHDK and SYGVNS. CDR3 size: 14 residues. CDR3 sequence: CASKGDGGGSPLHF. The CDR3 nucleotides are TGTGCCAGCAAGGGGGACGGGGGTGGTTCACCCCTCCACTTT.

The gene calls are TRBV19 and TRBJ2-2; 7 bases match TRBD1. The ends lost 6 bases at V and 7 bases at J; junction bases unmatched: 5. CDR1 and CDR2 (germline): LNHDA, SQIVND (reference sequence). This CDR3 is built from 13 residues. The CDR3 loop reads CASRTGIIGELFF. The CDR3 coding sequence is TGTGCCAGTAGGACAGGGATCATCGGGGAGCTGTTTTTT.

The V gene is TRBV5-1, the J gene TRBJ1-4; TRBD1 is a possible D gene (5 bases). This CDR3 contains 15 residues. The V and J ends lost 4 bases and 2 bases respectively, with 12 bases between them. Germline V gives CDR1 SGHRS, CDR2 YFSETQ. CDR3 residues: CASSGVRGTNEKLFF. Written as DNA, the CDR3 is TGCGCCAGCAGCGGCGTGCGGGGGACTAATGAAAAACTGTTTTTT.

In its sample, this clonotype was seen many times. The rearrangement uses TRBV7-9 and TRBJ2-7; 10 bases are shared with TRBD1. The CDR3 consists of 16 residues. J gave up 9 bases and V 2 bases, and 13 bases lay outside the gene matches. Germline-derived CDR1 and CDR2 are SEHNR and FQNEAQ (reference sequence). CDR3: CASSLSKTGGLLGQYF. The CDR3 DNA follows: TGTGCCAGCAGCTTAAGCAAGACAGGGGGCCTTCTGGGGCAGTACTTC.

Only a few counts were recorded for this clonotype. V and J are TRBV20-1 and TRBJ2-7, with TRBD1 matching over 10 bases. The J segment lost 1 base and the V segment lost 7 bases, leaving 10 bases of the junction unmatched. CDR1 is DFQATT and CDR2 is SNEGSKA in the germline V gene (reference sequence). This CDR3 comprises 15 residues. The CDR3 coding sequence is TGCAGTGTCGCCACCCGGGACAGGGGATCCTACGAGCAGTACTTC. It yields the protein CSVATRDRGSYEQYF.

V and J are TRBV2 and TRBJ2-7; D might be TRBD2 (6 bases). From germline, CDR1 is SNHLY and CDR2 FYNNEI. The CDR3 extends over 14 amino acids. Between the trimmed V and J ends, which lost 6 bases and 7 bases, there was a span of 19 bases. CDR3 residues: CASRSNYRGSEQYF. The CDR3 nucleotides are TGTGCCAGCAGATCCAATTACCGGGGGTCGGAGCAGTACTTC.

The chain employs TRBV10-3 and TRBJ2-3; possible D gene TRBD1, 6 bases. The CDR3 loop spans 15 amino acids. Trimming stripped 6 bases from V and 3 bases from J, with 16 bases between. The germline gives CDR1 ENHRY, CDR2 SYGVKD. The CDR3 DNA reads as TGTGCCATCAGCCTACAGGGAATAGAAACAGATACGCAGTATTTT. It codes for CAISLQGIETDTQYF.

This clonotype was seen at least ten times. This chain links TRBV30 with TRBJ2-1, with 10 bases that match TRBD2. The V gene end was trimmed by 0 bases and the J gene end by 7 bases; junction bases not matched to a gene: 9. Germline V gene lookup returns CDR1 GTSNPN and CDR2 SVGIG (reference sequence). The CDR3 loop spans 16 amino acids. CDR3 protein: CAWSVPTSGVLNEQFF. The CDR3 coding sequence is TGTGCCTGGAGTGTACCAACTAGCGGGGTTTTGAATGAGCAGTTCTTC.

The chain combines TRBV2 with TRBJ1-6; 7 bases align to TRBD1. The CDR3 runs 15 residues. Germline V gene data show CDR1 as SNHLY and CDR2 as FYNNEI. The ends lost 7 bases at V and 7 bases at J; junction bases unmatched: 10. CDR3 in amino acids: CASTVGTDLNSPLHF. Here the CDR3 DNA reads TGTGCCAGCACTGTGGGGACAGATCTCAATTCACCCCTCCACTTT.

Remarks on this clonotype: A much larger clonotype is one base distant, so this may be a read error. The V and J genes are TRBV27 and TRBJ1-2, with D perhaps matching TRBD1 (5 bases). With 6 bases removed from V and 3 bases from J, the gap between germline ends came to 14 bases. This CDR3 comprises 14 residues. Germline assignment: CDR1 MNHEY and CDR2 SMNVEV (reference sequence). The CDR3 nucleotides are TGTGCCAGCAGCCCTTCAGGGTGGGACTATGGCTACACCTTC. Translation: CASSPSGWDYGYTF.

The gene calls are TRBV9 and TRBJ2-7; D assignment may be TRBD1 or TRBD2 (5 bases each). This CDR3 is built from 16 residues. V shed 4 bases and J shed 5 bases, with 22 bases lying between them. The germline V gene has CDR1 SGDLS and CDR2 YYNGEE. In nucleotides, the CDR3 is TGTGCCAGCAGCCAAGTGGTCCGCTCAACGGGGCACGAGCAGTACTTC. Encoded protein: CASSQVVRSTGHEQYF.

This clonotype was observed many times. V is TRBV19 and J is TRBJ2-2, with TRBD2 as a possible D gene (6 bases). V lost 0 bases and J lost 7, with 9 bases in between. Germline V gene data show CDR1 as LNHDA and CDR2 as SQIVND (reference sequence). The CDR3 has 14 residues. The CDR3 nucleotides are TGTGCCAGTAGTATAGAGCCGGGACTCGGGGAGCTGTTTTTT. Its protein is CASSIEPGLGELFF.

V and J are TRBV4-2 and TRBJ2-2; 8 bases line up with TRBD1. The CDR3 is 15 amino acids. With V trimmed by 2 bases and J by 3 bases, 2 bases remained unmatched. Germline CDR1 reads LGHNA; CDR2 reads YNFKEQ. The chain's CDR3 is CASSQPDRDTGELFF. In nucleotides, the CDR3 is TGTGCCAGCAGCCAACCGGACAGGGACACCGGGGAGCTGTTTTTT.

This clonotype was recorded many times. V and J are TRBV19 and TRBJ2-5, with 7 nucleotides matching TRBD2. Unmatched junction bases numbered 9, after V lost 10 bases and J lost 4 bases. Looked up from germline, CDR1 is LNHDA and CDR2 is SQIVND (reference sequence). The CDR3 totals 13 residues. The CDR3: CATAPGGLETQYF. The CDR3 nucleotides are TGTGCCACCGCCCCGGGGGGTTTAGAGACCCAGTACTTC.

The chain links TRBV9 to TRBJ1-4; perhaps TRBD1 as D (5 bases). The ends were cut back, 3 bases at V and 10 bases at J, with 13 bases in the middle. This CDR3 has 13 residues. Germline CDR1 SGDLS, CDR2 YYNGEE. CDR3 amino acids: CASSDSGGTKLFF. CDR3 DNA sequence: TGTGCCAGCAGCGATTCCGGCGGGACAAAACTGTTTTTT. The full variable domain, its missing parts supplied by reference TRBV9 and TRBJ1-4, is DSGVTQTPKHLITATGQRVTLRCSPRSGDLSVYWYQQSLDQGLQFLIQYYNGEERAKGNILERFSAQQFPDLHSELNLSSLELGDSALYFCASSDSGGTKLFFGSGTQLSVL.

This clonotype has more than one count but fewer than ten. The chain has TRBV20-1 and TRBJ1-5; D unresolved. The CDR3 totals 13 residues. Trimming took 6 bases from V and 4 from J, leaving 13 bases between them. Germline values: CDR1 DFQATT, CDR2 SNEGSKA (reference sequence). In DNA, the CDR3 is TGCAGTGCGCCCGGCCAGTTTAATCAGCCCCAGCATTTT. It translates to CSAPGQFNQPQHF.